Following are 11 T cell receptor beta chains from one sample sequenced in a study of CD8+CD57+ T cells in acquired aplastic anemia. Researchers used genomic DNA as the template to profile TCR beta VDJ and CDR3. One entry per CDR3 protein results from TCRdb running MiXCR on the reads. The sample has some 200,000 distinct CDR3 sequences, around 50% seen once. Before being chosen for sequencing, patients had shown CD8+CD57+ cell expansion by flow cytometry. The sequenced material came from sorted CD4+, CD8+, or CD8+CD57+ T cells (not recorded which) from PBMCs. All receptors come from a human donor with aplastic anemia.

The gene calls are TRBV2 and TRBJ2-7; 11 bases fit TRBD1. The CDR3 is 14 residues long. Germline-derived CDR1 and CDR2 are SNHLY and FYNNEI. V dropped 10 bases and J dropped 6; count of bases not matched to a gene: 11. CDR3 sequence reads: CANTPGQGGVEQYF. In DNA, the CDR3 is TGTGCCAACACCCCGGGACAGGGGGGCGTCGAGCAGTACTTC.

V usage is TRBV6-6 and J usage is TRBJ1-2; 9 bases match TRBD1. The trim removed 11 bases at V and 1 base at J, leaving 17 bases unmatched. CDR3 length: 17 amino acids. CDR1 and CDR2 from the germline V gene are MNHNY and SVGAGI (reference sequence). CDR3 region: CAGSGGRDRAFNYGYTF. The CDR3 DNA is TGTGCCGGATCAGGAGGCCGGGACAGGGCGTTTAACTATGGCTACACCTTC.

This clonotype showed up just a few times. This could be a read error, since a much larger clone is one nucleotide away. The chain combines TRBV7-2 with TRBJ1-1; no reliable D call. The CDR3 runs 11 residues. V gave up 4 bases and J gave up 4 bases, with 4 bases separating them. Germline CDR1 and CDR2: SGHTA and FQGNSA. Here the CDR3 DNA reads TGTACCAGCAGCTCGGGCACTGAAGCTTTCTTT. Its translation: CTSSSGTEAFF.

Note on this clonotype: One end of the junction fails to match germline, which may point to a read error. The genes are TRBV9 and TRBJ1-4; the D is unclear. This CDR3 has 14 amino acids. Looked up from germline, CDR1 is SGDLS and CDR2 is YYNGEE. Here the CDR3 DNA reads TGTGCCAGCAGCGTGGCAAGCGGCGGTGAAAAACCGTTTTTT. Amino acids: CASSVASGGEKPFF.

This clonotype was observed many times. The rearrangement joins TRBV2 to TRBJ1-5; 12 bases are a match to TRBD1. The length of the CDR3 is 18 residues. Trimming removed 4 bases from V and 1 base from J; junction bases left unmatched: 8. Germline V gene data show CDR1 as SNHLY and CDR2 as FYNNEI. CDR3 nucleotides: TGTGCCAGCAGTGTAGGCGGGACAGGGGGCGAAAGCAATCAGCCCCAGCATTTT. Its protein product is CASSVGGTGGESNQPQHF.

The chain joins TRBV7-9 to TRBJ2-5; 8 bases are shared with TRBD2. The DNA end is a closer match to TRBJ2-7, so the J assignment may be wrong. Germline-derived CDR1 and CDR2 are SEHNR and FQNEAQ (reference sequence). The CDR3 loop spans 15 amino acids. CDR3 in amino acids: CASSLGLAGDYEQYF. The DNA of the CDR3 is TGTGCCAGCAGCTTAGGGCTAGCGGGCGATTACGAGCAGTACTTC.

This clonotype is termed medium-sized. V usage is TRBV2 and J usage is TRBJ1-6; TRBD1 matches at 10 bases. V trimming: 6 bases; J trimming: 6 bases; junction bases outside the gene matches: 2. This CDR3 contains 14 residues. Germline V gene sequence: CDR1 SNHLY, CDR2 FYNNEI. CDR3 protein: CASRGTGANSPLHF. For the CDR3, the DNA is TGTGCCAGCAGGGGGACAGGGGCTAATTCACCCCTCCACTTT.

In this sample, this clonotype turned up many times. V usage is TRBV2 and J usage is TRBJ2-1; 10 bases are a match to TRBD1. There are 14 residues in the CDR3. Unmatched junction bases numbered 1, after V lost 6 bases and J lost 2 bases. Per the germline V gene, CDR1 is SNHLY and CDR2 is FYNNEI. The CDR3 region is CASRGQGPYNEQFF. The DNA of the CDR3 is TGTGCCAGCAGGGGACAGGGGCCCTACAATGAGCAGTTCTTC.

This chain joins TRBV7-2 and TRBJ1-1; tentatively, D is TRBD1 (5 bases). Trimming removed 5 bases at V and 2 bases at J, with 12 bases between. In germline, CDR1 is SGHTA, CDR2 FQGNSA. The CDR3 contains 14 residues. Here the CDR3 DNA reads TGTGCCAGCAGCGTCGAGGGGTCTAACACTGAAGCTTTCTTT. Protein sequence: CASSVEGSNTEAFF.

The CDR3 loop is CSVDRREAFF. The CDR3 DNA is TGCAGCGTTGACAGGAGGGAAGCTTTCTTT. The rearrangement uses TRBV29-1 and TRBJ1-1; D unclear. V was clipped by 3 bases and J by 8 bases, with 7 bases between them. The germline V gene has CDR1 SQVTM and CDR2 ANQGSEA. CDR3 length: 10 amino acids.

This clonotype was observed many times. The V call is TRBV2, the J call TRBJ1-2; no firm D call. Germline V lookup: CDR1 SNHLY, CDR2 FYNNEI. CDR3 length: 13 residues. The ends were cut back, 0 bases at V and 7 bases at J, with 9 bases in the middle. CDR3 sequence (DNA): TGTGCCAGCAGTGAAGCGCTTCCGGGTGGCTACACCTTC. As protein: CASSEALPGGYTF.